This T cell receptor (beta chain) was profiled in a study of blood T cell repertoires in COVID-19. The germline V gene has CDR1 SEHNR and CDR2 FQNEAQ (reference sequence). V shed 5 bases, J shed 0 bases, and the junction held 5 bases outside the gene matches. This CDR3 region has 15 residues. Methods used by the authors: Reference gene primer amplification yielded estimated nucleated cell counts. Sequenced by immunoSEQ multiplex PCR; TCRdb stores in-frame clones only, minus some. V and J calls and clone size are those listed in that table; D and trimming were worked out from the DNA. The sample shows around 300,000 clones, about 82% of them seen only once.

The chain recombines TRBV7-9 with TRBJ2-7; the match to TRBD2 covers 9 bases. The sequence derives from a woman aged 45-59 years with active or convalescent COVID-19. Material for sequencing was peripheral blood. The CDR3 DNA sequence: TGTGCCAGCAGCCCAGCGGGACTAGCCTCCTACGAGCAGTACTTC. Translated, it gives CASSPAGLASYEQYF.